Described below is a single T cell receptor (beta chain) sequence and its context. Its specificity is unknown. Germline V gives CDR1 MNHNS, CDR2 SASEGT. The CDR3 extends over 16 amino acids. V was cut by 2 bases and J by 5 bases, with 19 bases left in between. Blood got drawn at baseline, again on cycle 4 day 1, and then on cycle 7 day 1. This record belongs to a study of OX40 agonist ivuxolimab in advanced cancers. Study-level information: Every 2 weeks, patients received ivuxolimab intravenously, dosed at 0.01 to 10 mg/kg.

Study-wide results and caveats: CD8+ T cells (on average) carried more expanded clones than CD4+ T cells. By week 6 at 0.1 to 3.0 mg/kg, blood CD4+ and CD8+ T cells had expanded clonally.

Sequencing used immunoSEQ multiplex PCR; TCRdb keeps in-frame clones, though not all of them. The data hold about 12,000 clones, with around 84% observed a single time. The TCR originated in an adult with an advanced solid tumor such as melanoma, head and neck, liver or kidney cancer. The rearrangement joins TRBV6-1 to TRBJ2-7, with unresolved D. The sequences come from CD4+ or CD8+ T cells sorted from blood, collected in a trial of the OX40 agonist ivuxolimab. The CDR3 is CASSERSEPPLHEQYF. The CDR3, as DNA: TGTGCCAGCAGTGAAAGATCCGAGCCCCCGTTGCACGAGCAGTACTTC.